This T cell receptor beta chain was documented in a study of T cells in Graves' hyperthyroidism and ophthalmopathy. CDR3 length: 16 amino acids. TCR beta CDR3 region amplification was performed from RNA transcripts. TCR CDR3 underwent first-round RT-PCR with the HTBI primer set. TCRdb reprocessed the multiplex PCR reads with MiXCR, giving one entry per CDR3 protein. The sample records some 700,000 distinct CDR3 sequences, roughly 17% being singletons. This clonotype was found a few times. Possible read error: a much larger clone is one base away. The specimen was blood. The chain is built from TRBV12-3 or TRBV12-4 and TRBJ1-1; 8 positions match TRBD1. This receptor was identified in a man between 45 and 60 years old with Graves' hyperthyroidism. For the CDR3, the DNA is TGTGCCGGCAGTTTAGGGGACAGGAGTCTGAGGACTGAAGCTTTCTTT. Its translation: CAGSLGDRSLRTEAFF.